This TCR beta chain was observed in a study of cytomegalovirus exposure and HLA in healthy donors. Study-wide results and limits: TCR beta chain V- and J-gene trimming was linked, in a later analysis, to a missense variant in DCLRE1C. Most TCR sequences were uncommon, yet certain public TCRs appeared in many donors. Later on, an analysis found that several of the most significant clusters appeared to be linked to common viral pathogens, which included parvovirus B19.

PCR involved 60 Vbeta and 13 Jbeta primers. Using immunoSEQ multiplex PCR, the repertoire was profiled, and TCRdb retains in-frame clones only, with some absent. The sample lists some 110,000 clones; around 66% were seen once. V was pared by 4 bases and J by 2 bases, with 11 bases between. Germline V lookup: CDR1 MNHEY, CDR2 SVGAGI. This CDR3 comprises 14 residues. As to this clone: Its cognate antigen is unknown.

Sequencing input: PBMCs. This TCR was recovered from a man aged 18-30 years in good health and CMV-seronegative. The chain joins TRBV6-5 to TRBJ2-5, with D possibly being TRBD2 (5 bases). Here the CDR3 reads CASSSRGAQETQYF. In DNA, the CDR3 is TGTGCCAGCAGTTCCCGGGGAGCTCAAGAGACCCAGTACTTC.